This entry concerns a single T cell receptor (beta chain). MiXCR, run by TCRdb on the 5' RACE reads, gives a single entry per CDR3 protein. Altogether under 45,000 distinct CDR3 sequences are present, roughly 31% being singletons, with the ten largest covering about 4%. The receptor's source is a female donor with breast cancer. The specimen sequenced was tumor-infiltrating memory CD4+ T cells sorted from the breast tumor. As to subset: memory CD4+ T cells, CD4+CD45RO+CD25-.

DNA of the CDR3: TGCGCCAGCAGCCAAAACAATGACACTGAAGCTTTCTTT. Translated, it gives CASSQNNDTEAFF. The J gene is TRBJ1-1, the V gene TRBV5-1; no clear D gene. CDR3 length: 13 amino acids. Deletions cut 4 bases from V and 3 bases from J, with 10 bases between. CDR1 and CDR2 from the germline V gene are SGHRS and YFSETQ.